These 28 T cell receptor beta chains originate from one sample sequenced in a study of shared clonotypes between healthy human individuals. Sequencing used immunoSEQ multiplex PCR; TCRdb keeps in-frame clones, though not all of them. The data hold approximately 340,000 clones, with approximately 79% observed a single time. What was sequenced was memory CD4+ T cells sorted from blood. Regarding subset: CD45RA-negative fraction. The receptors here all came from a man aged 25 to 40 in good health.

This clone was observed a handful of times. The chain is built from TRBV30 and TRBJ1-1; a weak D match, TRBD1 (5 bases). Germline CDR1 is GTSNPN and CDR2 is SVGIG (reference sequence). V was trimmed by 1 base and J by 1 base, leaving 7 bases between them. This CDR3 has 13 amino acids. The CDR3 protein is CAWSAQGNTEAFF. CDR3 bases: TGTGCCTGGAGTGCCCAGGGGAACACTGAAGCTTTCTTT. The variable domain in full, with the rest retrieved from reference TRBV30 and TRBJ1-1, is SQTIHQWPATLVQPVGSPLSLECTVEGTSNPNLYWYRQAAGRGLQLLFYSVGIGQISSEVPQNLSASRPQDRQFILSSKKLLLSDSGFYLCAWSAQGNTEAFFGQGTRLTVV.

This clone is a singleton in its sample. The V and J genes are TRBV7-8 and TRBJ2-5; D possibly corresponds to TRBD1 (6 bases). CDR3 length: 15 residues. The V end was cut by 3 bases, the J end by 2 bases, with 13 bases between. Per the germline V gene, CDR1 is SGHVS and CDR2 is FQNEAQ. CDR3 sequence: CASSFDGGRQETQYF. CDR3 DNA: TGTGCCAGCAGCTTTGATGGGGGCAGGCAAGAGACCCAGTACTTC.

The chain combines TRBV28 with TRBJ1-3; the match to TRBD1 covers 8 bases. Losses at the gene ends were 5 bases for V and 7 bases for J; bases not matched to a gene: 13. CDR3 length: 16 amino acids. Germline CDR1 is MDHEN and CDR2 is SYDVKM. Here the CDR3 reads CASSTRLRTGRNTIYF. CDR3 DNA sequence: TGTGCCAGCAGTACACGACTCCGGACAGGGAGGAACACCATATATTTT.

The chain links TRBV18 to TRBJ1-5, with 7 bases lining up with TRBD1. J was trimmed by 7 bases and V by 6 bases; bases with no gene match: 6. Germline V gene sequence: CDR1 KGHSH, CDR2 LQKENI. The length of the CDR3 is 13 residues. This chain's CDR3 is CASSTGVEQPQHF. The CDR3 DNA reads TGTGCCAGCTCCACAGGGGTTGAACAGCCCCAGCATTTT.

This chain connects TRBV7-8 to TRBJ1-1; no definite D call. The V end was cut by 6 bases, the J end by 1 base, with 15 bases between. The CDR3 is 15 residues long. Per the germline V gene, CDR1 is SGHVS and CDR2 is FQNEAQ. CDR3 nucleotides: TGTGCCAGCAGTAGCTCGGGGTTGGCGAACACTGAAGCTTTCTTT. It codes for CASSSSGLANTEAFF. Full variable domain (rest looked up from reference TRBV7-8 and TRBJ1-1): GAGVSQSPRYKVAKRGQDVALRCDPISGHVSLFWYQQALGQGPEFLTYFQNEAQLDKSGLPSDRFFAERPEGSVSTLKIQRTQQEDSAVYLCASSSSGLANTEAFFGQGTRLTVV.

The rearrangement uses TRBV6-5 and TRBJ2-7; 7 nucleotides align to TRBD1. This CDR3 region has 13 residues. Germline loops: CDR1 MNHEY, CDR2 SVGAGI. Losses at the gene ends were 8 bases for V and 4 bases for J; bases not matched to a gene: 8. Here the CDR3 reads CASSRGTLYEQYF. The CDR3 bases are TGTGCCAGCTCCAGGGGGACCCTTTACGAGCAGTACTTC.

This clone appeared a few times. CDR3 sequence reads: CASGAGRGYEQYF. The DNA of the CDR3 is TGTGCCAGTGGAGCGGGAAGGGGCTACGAGCAGTACTTC. V gene TRBV19 combines with J gene TRBJ2-7; 7 nucleotides line up with TRBD2. The CDR3 runs 13 residues. V shed 8 bases, J shed 3 bases, and the junction held 7 bases outside the gene matches. The germline gives CDR1 LNHDA, CDR2 SQIVND (reference sequence).

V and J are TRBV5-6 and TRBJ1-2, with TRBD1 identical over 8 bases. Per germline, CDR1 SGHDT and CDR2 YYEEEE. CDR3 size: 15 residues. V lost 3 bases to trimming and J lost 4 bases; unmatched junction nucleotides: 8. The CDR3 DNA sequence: TGTGCCAGCAGCTACCTCGGACAGGGAGGCTATGGCTACACCTTC. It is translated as CASSYLGQGGYGYTF.

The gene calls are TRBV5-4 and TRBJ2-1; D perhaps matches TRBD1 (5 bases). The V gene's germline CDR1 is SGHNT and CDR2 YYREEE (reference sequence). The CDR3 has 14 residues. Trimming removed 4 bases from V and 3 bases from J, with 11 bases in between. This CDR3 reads CASSPGPGYNEQFF. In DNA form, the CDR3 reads TGTGCCAGCAGCCCAGGGCCCGGCTACAATGAGCAGTTCTTC.

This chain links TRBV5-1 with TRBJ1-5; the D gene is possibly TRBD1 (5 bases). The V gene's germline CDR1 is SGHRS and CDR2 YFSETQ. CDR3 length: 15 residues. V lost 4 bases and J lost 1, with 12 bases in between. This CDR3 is CASSRGGESNQPQHF. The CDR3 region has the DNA TGCGCCAGCAGCCGGGGGGGTGAAAGCAATCAGCCCCAGCATTTT.

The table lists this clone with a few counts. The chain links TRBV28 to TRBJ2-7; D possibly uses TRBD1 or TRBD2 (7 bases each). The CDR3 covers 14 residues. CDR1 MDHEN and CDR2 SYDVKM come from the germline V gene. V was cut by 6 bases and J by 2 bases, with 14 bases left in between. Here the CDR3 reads CASRPGGATYEQYF. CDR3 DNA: TGTGCCAGCAGGCCAGGGGGGGCAACCTACGAGCAGTACTTC.

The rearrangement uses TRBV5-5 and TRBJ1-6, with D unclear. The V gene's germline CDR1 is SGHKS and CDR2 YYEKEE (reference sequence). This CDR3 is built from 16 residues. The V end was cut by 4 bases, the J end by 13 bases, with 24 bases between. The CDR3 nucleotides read TGTGCCAGCAGCCCAATAGGAACCTCCGGAAGTAGGCCCCTCCACTTT. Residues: CASSPIGTSGSRPLHF.

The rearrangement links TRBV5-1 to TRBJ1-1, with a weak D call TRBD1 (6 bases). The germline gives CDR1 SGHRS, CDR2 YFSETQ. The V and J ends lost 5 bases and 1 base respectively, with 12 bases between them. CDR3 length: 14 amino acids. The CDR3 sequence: CASRNRVGNTEAFF. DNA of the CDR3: TGCGCCAGCAGGAACAGGGTAGGGAACACTGAAGCTTTCTTT. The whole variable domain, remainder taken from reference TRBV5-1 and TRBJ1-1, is KAGVTQTPRYLIKTRGQQVTLSCSPISGHRSVSWYQQTPGQGLQFLFEYFSETQRNKGNFPGRFSGRQFSNSRSEMNVSTLELGDSALYLCASRNRVGNTEAFFGQGTRLTVV.

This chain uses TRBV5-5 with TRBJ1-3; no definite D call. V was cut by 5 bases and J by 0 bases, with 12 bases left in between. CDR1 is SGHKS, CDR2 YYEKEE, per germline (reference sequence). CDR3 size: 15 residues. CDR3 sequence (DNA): TGTGCCAGCAGATCCGGCTGGAGCTCTGGAAACACCATATATTTT. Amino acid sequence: CASRSGWSSGNTIYF.

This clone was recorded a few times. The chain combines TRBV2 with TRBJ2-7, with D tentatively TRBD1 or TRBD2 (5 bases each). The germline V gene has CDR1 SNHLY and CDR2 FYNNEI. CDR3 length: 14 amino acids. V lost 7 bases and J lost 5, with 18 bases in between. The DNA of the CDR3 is TGTGCCAGCACCAGTTGGGGACCGGAAGACGAGCAGTACTTC. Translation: CASTSWGPEDEQYF.

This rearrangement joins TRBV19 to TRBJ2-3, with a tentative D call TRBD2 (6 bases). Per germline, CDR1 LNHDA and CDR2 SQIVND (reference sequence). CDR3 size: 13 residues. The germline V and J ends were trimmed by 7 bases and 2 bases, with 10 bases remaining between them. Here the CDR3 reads CASNGGVTDTQYF. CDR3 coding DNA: TGTGCCAGTAACGGCGGGGTCACAGATACGCAGTATTTT.

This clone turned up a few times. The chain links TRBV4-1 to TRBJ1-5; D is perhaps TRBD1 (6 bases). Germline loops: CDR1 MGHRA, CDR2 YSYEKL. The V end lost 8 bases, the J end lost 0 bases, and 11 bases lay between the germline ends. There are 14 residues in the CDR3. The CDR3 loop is CASGGTSSNQPQHF. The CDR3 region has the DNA TGCGCCAGCGGCGGGACAAGTAGCAATCAGCCCCAGCATTTT.

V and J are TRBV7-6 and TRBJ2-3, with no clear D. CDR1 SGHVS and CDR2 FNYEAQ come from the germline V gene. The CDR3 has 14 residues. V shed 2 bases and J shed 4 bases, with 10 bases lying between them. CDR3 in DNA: TGTGCCAGCAGCTTATACCGCTCCTCAGATACGCAGTATTTT. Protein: CASSLYRSSDTQYF.

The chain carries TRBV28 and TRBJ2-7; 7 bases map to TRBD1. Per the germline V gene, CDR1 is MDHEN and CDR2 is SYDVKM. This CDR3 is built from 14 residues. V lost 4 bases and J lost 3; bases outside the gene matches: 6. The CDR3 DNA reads TGTGCCAGCAGTTACAGGGGTCGAAACTACGAGCAGTACTTC. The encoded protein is CASSYRGRNYEQYF.

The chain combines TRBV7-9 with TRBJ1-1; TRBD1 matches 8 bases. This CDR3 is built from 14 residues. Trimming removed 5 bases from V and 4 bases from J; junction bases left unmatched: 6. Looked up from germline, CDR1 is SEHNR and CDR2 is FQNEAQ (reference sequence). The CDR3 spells CASSRQGALTEAFF. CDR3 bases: TGTGCCAGCAGCCGGCAGGGGGCTCTCACTGAAGCTTTCTTT. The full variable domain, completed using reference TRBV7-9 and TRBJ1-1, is DTGVSQNPRHKITKRGQNVTFRCDPISEHNRLYWYRQTLGQGPEFLTYFQNEAQLEKSRLLSDRFSAERPKGSFSTLEIQRTEQGDSAMYLCASSRQGALTEAFFGQGTRLTVV.

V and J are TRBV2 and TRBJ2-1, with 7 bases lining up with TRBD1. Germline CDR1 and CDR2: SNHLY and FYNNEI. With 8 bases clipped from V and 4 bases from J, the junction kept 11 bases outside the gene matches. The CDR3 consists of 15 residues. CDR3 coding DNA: TGTGCCAGCGGCGTAAGATCGGGACAGTACAATGAGCAGTTCTTC. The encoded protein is CASGVRSGQYNEQFF.

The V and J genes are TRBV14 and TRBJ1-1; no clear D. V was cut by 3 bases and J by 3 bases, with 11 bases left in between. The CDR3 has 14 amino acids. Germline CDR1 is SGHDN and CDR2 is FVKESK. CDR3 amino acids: CASSQVSADTEAFF. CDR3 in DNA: TGTGCCAGCAGCCAGGTATCGGCGGACACTGAAGCTTTCTTT.

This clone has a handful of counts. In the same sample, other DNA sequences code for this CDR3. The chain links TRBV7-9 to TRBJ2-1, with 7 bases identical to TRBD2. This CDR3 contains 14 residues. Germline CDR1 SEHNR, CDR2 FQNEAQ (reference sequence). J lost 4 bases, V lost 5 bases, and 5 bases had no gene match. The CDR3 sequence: CASSLSSGYNEQFF. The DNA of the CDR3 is TGTGCCAGCAGCCTCTCTAGCGGTTACAATGAGCAGTTCTTC.

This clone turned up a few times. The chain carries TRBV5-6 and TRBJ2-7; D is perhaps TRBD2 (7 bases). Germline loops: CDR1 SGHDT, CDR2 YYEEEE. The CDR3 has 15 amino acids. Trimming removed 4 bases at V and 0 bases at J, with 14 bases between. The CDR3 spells CASSPRGGASYEQYF. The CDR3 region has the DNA TGTGCCAGCAGCCCCAGGGGAGGGGCCTCCTACGAGCAGTACTTC.

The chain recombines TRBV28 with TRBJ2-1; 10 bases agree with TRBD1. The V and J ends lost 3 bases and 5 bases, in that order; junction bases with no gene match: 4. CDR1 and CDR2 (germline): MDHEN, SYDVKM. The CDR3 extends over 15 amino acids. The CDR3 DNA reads TGTGCCAGCAGTTTCTGGACAGGGGGGAACAATGAGCAGTTCTTC. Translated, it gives CASSFWTGGNNEQFF.

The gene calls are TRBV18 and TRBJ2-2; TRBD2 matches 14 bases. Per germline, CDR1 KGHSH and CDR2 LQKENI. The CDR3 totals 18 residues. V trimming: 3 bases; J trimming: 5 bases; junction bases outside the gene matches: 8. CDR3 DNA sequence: TGTGCCAGCTCACCTATTGGGACTAGCGGGAGCGATACCGGGGAGCTGTTTTTT. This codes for CASSPIGTSGSDTGELFF.

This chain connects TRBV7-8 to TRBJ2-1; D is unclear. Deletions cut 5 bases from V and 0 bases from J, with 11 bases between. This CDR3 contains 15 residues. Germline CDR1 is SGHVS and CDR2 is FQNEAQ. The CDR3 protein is CASSPLRRSYNEQFF. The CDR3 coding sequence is TGTGCCAGCAGCCCGCTCCGTCGCTCCTACAATGAGCAGTTCTTC.

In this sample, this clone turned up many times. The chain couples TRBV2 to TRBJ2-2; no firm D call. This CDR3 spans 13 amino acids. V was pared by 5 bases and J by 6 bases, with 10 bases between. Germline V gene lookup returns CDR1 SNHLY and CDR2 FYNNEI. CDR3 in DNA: TGTGCCAGCAGTTTTAGAGGAGCCGGGGAGCTGTTTTTT. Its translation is CASSFRGAGELFF.